These T cell receptor beta chains were read from a single sample in a study of CD8+CD57+ T cells in acquired aplastic anemia. Each CDR3 protein gets one entry after TCRdb re-called the reads with MiXCR. The repertoire has 180,000 or so distinct CDR3 sequences, about half of them found once; the top ten carry roughly 1.8%. The sequenced sample was sorted CD4+, CD8+, or CD8+CD57+ T cells (not recorded which) from PBMCs. These receptor sequences come from a human donor with aplastic anemia. CDR3s include the opening cysteine and the closing phenylalanine or tryptophan. Fields, in order: V gene, CDR3 protein.

v_gene: TRBV15; CDR3aa: CATSRDGDYEQYF
v_gene: TRBV10-3; CDR3aa: CAISEGEPGGYTF
v_gene: TRBV4-2; CDR3aa: CASSQEGMGYGYTF
v_gene: TRBV19; CDR3aa: CASSPGTATDTQYF
v_gene: TRBV7-2; CDR3aa: CASSFGGRTEAFF
v_gene: TRBV29-1; CDR3aa: CSAKSGTYEQYF
v_gene: TRBV6-1; CDR3aa: CASSEASRAGNTIYF
v_gene: TRBV2; CDR3aa: CASSWTGGSEAFF
v_gene: TRBV7-2; CDR3aa: CASSLRRTDTQYF
v_gene: TRBV5-8; CDR3aa: CASSARGVLNTEAFF
v_gene: TRBV20-1; CDR3aa: CSAETTEGSQHF
v_gene: TRBV5-5; CDR3aa: CASSLGLAQREFKNIQYF
v_gene: TRBV15; CDR3aa: CATIGIREQYF
v_gene: TRBV7-9; CDR3aa: CASRSGESYNSPLHF
v_gene: TRBV10-3; CDR3aa: CATSLNTEAFF
v_gene: TRBV24-1; CDR3aa: CATSRPVTRGQYF
v_gene: TRBV4-1; CDR3aa: CASSQLETATGELFF
v_gene: TRBV19; CDR3aa: CASRQPGAGNYGYTF
v_gene: TRBV27; CDR3aa: CASSLRPTWDSRTDTRYF
v_gene: TRBV6-4; CDR3aa: CASRRDRVGSGYTF
v_gene: TRBV2; CDR3aa: CASRGGTGEKLFF
v_gene: TRBV9; CDR3aa: CASSVGGVNQPQHF
v_gene: TRBV6-1; CDR3aa: CASTDRGKTTEAFF
v_gene: TRBV7-9; CDR3aa: CASSLAGDSYEQYF
v_gene: TRBV19; CDR3aa: CASRPGPGAYEQYF
v_gene: TRBV19; CDR3aa: CASSGSGGATYNSPLHF
v_gene: TRBV7-9; CDR3aa: CASSPSGGNEQYF
v_gene: TRBV24-1; CDR3aa: CATSESQGFHPPNTEAFF
v_gene: TRBV5-1; CDR3aa: CASSPREGGRVRYNEQFF
v_gene: TRBV24-1; CDR3aa: CATSGWDNEQFF
v_gene: TRBV12-3/TRBV12-4; CDR3aa: CASSPDSGNEQFF
v_gene: TRBV11-2; CDR3aa: CASSLWLTSGRNGELFF
v_gene: TRBV2; CDR3aa: CASFQPEGDYGYTF
v_gene: TRBV10-3; CDR3aa: CASSYSRQVTYGYTF
v_gene: TRBV20-1; CDR3aa: CSARGWESKNIQYF